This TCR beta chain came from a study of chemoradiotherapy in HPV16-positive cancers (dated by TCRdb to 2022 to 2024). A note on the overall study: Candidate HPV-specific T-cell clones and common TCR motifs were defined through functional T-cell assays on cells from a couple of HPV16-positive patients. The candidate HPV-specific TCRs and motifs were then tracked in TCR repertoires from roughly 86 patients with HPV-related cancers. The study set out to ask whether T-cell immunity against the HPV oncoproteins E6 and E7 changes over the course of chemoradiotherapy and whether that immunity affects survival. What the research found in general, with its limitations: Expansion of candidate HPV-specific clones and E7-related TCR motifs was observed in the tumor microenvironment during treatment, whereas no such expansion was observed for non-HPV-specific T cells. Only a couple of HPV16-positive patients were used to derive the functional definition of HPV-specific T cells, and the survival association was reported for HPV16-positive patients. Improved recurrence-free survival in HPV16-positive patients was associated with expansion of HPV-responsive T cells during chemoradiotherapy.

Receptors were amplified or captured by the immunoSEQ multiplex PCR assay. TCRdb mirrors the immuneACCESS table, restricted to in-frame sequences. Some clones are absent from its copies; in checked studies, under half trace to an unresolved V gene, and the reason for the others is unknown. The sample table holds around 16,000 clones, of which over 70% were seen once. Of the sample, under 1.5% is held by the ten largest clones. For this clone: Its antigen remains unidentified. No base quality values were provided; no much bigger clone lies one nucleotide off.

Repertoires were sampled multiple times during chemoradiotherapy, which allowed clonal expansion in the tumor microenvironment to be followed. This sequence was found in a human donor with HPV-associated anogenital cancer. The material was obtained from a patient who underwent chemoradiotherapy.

The DNA sequence is as follows: TGTGCCAGCAGGCGACAGTGGAACACTGAAGCTTTCTTT. Its protein product is CASRRQWNTEAFF. Here the chain combines TRBV2 and TRBJ1-1, with a tentative D gene TRBD1 over 5 matching bases. Sequences SNHLY (CDR1) and FYNNEI (CDR2) are obtained from the germline V gene. Measured from the cysteine to the phenylalanine, the CDR3 is 13 residues long. The read is trimmed to its CDR3 DNA, 39 bases read in frame from base 1. V is shortened by 6 bases, J by 1 base, and the region joining them spans 9 bases.